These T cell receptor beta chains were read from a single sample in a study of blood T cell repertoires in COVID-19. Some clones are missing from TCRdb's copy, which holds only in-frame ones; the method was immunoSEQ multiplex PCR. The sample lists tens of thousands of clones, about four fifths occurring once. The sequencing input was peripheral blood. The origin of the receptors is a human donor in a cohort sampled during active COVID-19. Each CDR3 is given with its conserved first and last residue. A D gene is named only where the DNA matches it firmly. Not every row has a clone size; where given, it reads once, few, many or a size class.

TGTGCCAGCACCCAACCTACTAGCGGGGGAGAGACCCAGTACTTC,CASTQPTSGGETQYF,TRBJ2-5,.,TRBD2,TRBV2,15
TGTGCCTGGAGTGTACGGGGAGGGGAGCTGTTTTTT,CAWSVRGGELFF,TRBJ2-2,few,.,TRBV30,12
TGCGCCAGCAGCCCCTCCAAAATAGCGAGGACCACAGATACGCAGTATTTT,CASSPSKIARTTDTQYF,TRBJ2-3,.,.,TRBV4-1,17
TGTGCCAGCAGCCCAGGGGGCGCTGGGGCCAACGTCCTGACTTTC,CASSPGGAGANVLTF,TRBJ2-6,.,TRBD1,TRBV7-2,15
TGTGCCAGTAGCCGGGGACTAGCGGGAGTTAGGGCCGGGGAGCTGTTTTTT,CASSRGLAGVRAGELFF,TRBJ2-2,.,TRBD2,TRBV19,17
TGTGCCAGCAGTGGACAGGGAATCGAGGAAAAACTGTTTTTT,CASSGQGIEEKLFF,TRBJ1-4,.,TRBD1,TRBV28,14
TGTGCCAGCTCACCGTCCAGACAATACTACGAGCAGTACTTC,CASSPSRQYYEQYF,TRBJ2-7,.,.,TRBV18,14
TGTGCCAGCAGCCTATCCTTTGGAGTAGCGGGGGTGTATGAGCAGTACTTC,CASSLSFGVAGVYEQYF,TRBJ2-7,.,TRBD2,TRBV11-2,17
TGTGCCAGCAGCTCGGGACAGGGAAGAAGTCACGAGCAGTACTTC,CASSSGQGRSHEQYF,TRBJ2-7,.,TRBD1,TRBV7-8,15
TGTGCCAGCAGCGTACAGGGCTTGAACACTGAAGCTTTCTTT,CASSVQGLNTEAFF,TRBJ1-1,.,.,TRBV5-4,14
TGTGCCACCAGCAGCCCCCCAGGGGCGCGGAACACCGGGGAGCTGTTTTTT,CATSSPPGARNTGELFF,TRBJ2-2,.,.,TRBV15,17
TGCGCCAGCAGCTTGGGACAGGGGTACACTGAAGCTTTCTTT,CASSLGQGYTEAFF,TRBJ1-1,.,TRBD1,TRBV5-1,14
TGCAGTGCTAGTGACTGGGGAGGAGGGACCGGGGAGCTGTTTTTT,CSASDWGGGTGELFF,TRBJ2-2,.,.,TRBV20-1,15
TGTGCCAGCAGCCAGCGACAGCTAGGGGACAATGAGCAGTTCTTC,CASSQRQLGDNEQFF,TRBJ2-1,.,.,TRBV3-1/TRBV3-2,15
TGTGCCAGCAGCCCCGATAGGGGGCGGAACTATGGCTACACCTTC,CASSPDRGRNYGYTF,TRBJ1-2,.,TRBD1,TRBV7-3,15
TGTGCCAGCAGGGGAAATACAGGGGCGGTGAGCAATCAGCCCCAGCATTTT,CASRGNTGAVSNQPQHF,TRBJ1-5,.,TRBD1,TRBV2,17
TGTGCCATCAGTCTACAGATACAAGAGACCCAGTACTTC,CAISLQIQETQYF,TRBJ2-5,.,.,TRBV10-3,13
TGTGCCTCTACACTACGAAACTATGGCTACACCTTC,CASTLRNYGYTF,TRBJ1-2,few,.,TRBV30,12
TGTGCCAGCAGCCAAGTGGCAGGCATACCCTACGAGCAGTACTTC,CASSQVAGIPYEQYF,TRBJ2-7,.,.,TRBV3-1/TRBV3-2,15
TGCGCCAGCAGCCAAGGATCACAGGGCACAGATACGCAGTATTTT,CASSQGSQGTDTQYF,TRBJ2-3,.,.,TRBV4-1,15
TGTGCCAGCAGCTCCCATCATGGTAGTCAAGAGACCCAGTACTTC,CASSSHHGSQETQYF,TRBJ2-5,.,.,TRBV11-1,15
TGCGCCAGCAGCTGGACAGGGGACTCTGGAAACACCATATATTTT,CASSWTGDSGNTIYF,TRBJ1-3,.,TRBD1,TRBV5-1,15
TGTGCCATCAGCACAGGGCGCATGAACACTGAAGCTTTCTTT,CAISTGRMNTEAFF,TRBJ1-1,.,.,TRBV10-3,14
TGTGCCAGCAGCCCCCGACTAGCGGGAGACTCTGGGGCCAACGTCCTGACTTTC,CASSPRLAGDSGANVLTF,TRBJ2-6,.,TRBD2,TRBV11-3,18
TGTGCCAGCTCACCCCCCGGGACAAAGAACTATGGCTACACCTTC,CASSPPGTKNYGYTF,TRBJ1-2,.,.,TRBV18,15
TGTGCCAGCAGCCAGGTTAACAGGGTCAGATATGGCTACACCTTC,CASSQVNRVRYGYTF,TRBJ1-2,.,.,TRBV3-1/TRBV3-2,15
TGTGCCAGCAGCGTGGGGGCGGGAGGGGACACCTACGAGCAGTACTTC,CASSVGAGGDTYEQYF,TRBJ2-7,.,TRBD2,TRBV9,16
TGTGCCAGGGAGACAGAGAACACTGAAGCTTTCTTT,CARETENTEAFF,TRBJ1-1,.,.,TRBV27,12
TGTGCCAGCAGTGTTGATCGGGGCAATCAGCCCCAGCATTTT,CASSVDRGNQPQHF,TRBJ1-5,few,.,TRBV2,14
TGTGCCAGCTCACCCGAAACAGGGGCCCTTAACTATGGCTACACCTTC,CASSPETGALNYGYTF,TRBJ1-2,.,TRBD1,TRBV18,16
TGTGCCAGCACCGTAGGACAGGCAGACGAGCAGTACTTC,CASTVGQADEQYF,TRBJ2-7,.,TRBD1,TRBV6-4,13
TGTGCCAGCTCACCTCCCGGGACAGGGTCGACTGGGGCCAACGTCCTGACTTTC,CASSPPGTGSTGANVLTF,TRBJ2-6,.,TRBD1,TRBV18,18
TGTGCCAGCAGCGTCCTTGGGGCGACCTCTGGAAACACCATATATTTT,CASSVLGATSGNTIYF,TRBJ1-3,few,.,TRBV5-6,16
TGTGCCAGCAGTTACTCCTGGGACAGGGGGAACGCTTTCTTT,CASSYSWDRGNAFF,TRBJ1-1,.,TRBD1,TRBV6-5,14
TGTGCCAGCAGTAGTGGCATCTTGGATAATTCACCCCTCCACTTT,CASSSGILDNSPLHF,TRBJ1-6,.,.,TRBV6-5,15
TGTGCCAGCAGTGAAGGAGGGACAGGGCGTCAGCCCCAGCATTTT,CASSEGGTGRQPQHF,TRBJ1-5,.,TRBD1,TRBV2,15
TGTGCCAGCACCCGACAGGGGTTGAACACTGAAGCTTTCTTT,CASTRQGLNTEAFF,TRBJ1-1,few,TRBD1,TRBV5-6,14
TGTGCCAGCAGCTTGGGGGGACTCGGTGGCTACACCTTC,CASSLGGLGGYTF,TRBJ1-2,.,.,TRBV5-6,13
TGCAGTGCTAGTAACAGCGGGAACGTCAACGAGCAGTACTTC,CSASNSGNVNEQYF,TRBJ2-7,.,TRBD2,TRBV20-1,14
TGTGCCAGCAGCCACACCAATGGGGGGTTACTAGCCAAAAACATTCAGTACTTC,CASSHTNGGLLAKNIQYF,TRBJ2-4,few,.,TRBV5-6,18
TGTGCCAGTAGTACAAACCGGGACAGGGGAAAGGGGGCCCAGTACTTC,CASSTNRDRGKGAQYF,TRBJ2-5,.,TRBD1,TRBV19,16
TGTGCCAGCAGCCTTGACAGAAACTATGGCTACACCTTC,CASSLDRNYGYTF,TRBJ1-2,few,.,TRBV6-6,13
TGCAGCGTTGGGGGCCCGGGACAGCTAAACTATGGCTACACCTTC,CSVGGPGQLNYGYTF,TRBJ1-2,few,TRBD1,TRBV29-1,15
TGTGCCAGCAGCCTACTACGAGGGACAGGGGGGGGAAGGTACTTC,CASSLLRGTGGGRYF,TRBJ2-7,.,TRBD1,TRBV11-1,15
TGTGCCAGCGGGGACAGGGCCTCAGATACGCAGTATTTT,CASGDRASDTQYF,TRBJ2-3,.,TRBD1,TRBV2,13
TGCGCCAGCAGCCAAGATTTAAGCGGGACGGCCGGGGAGCTGTTTTTT,CASSQDLSGTAGELFF,TRBJ2-2,.,TRBD2,TRBV4-1,16